This T cell receptor (beta chain) was found in a study of blood T cell repertoires in COVID-19. About the research overall: Samples representing acute and convalescent COVID-19 were sourced from the United States, Italy and Spain.

Recruitment covered about two dozen US areas and drew participants whose ages spanned roughly 18 to 90 years. Participant-reported clinical history was the basis for cohort assignment. Authors' analysis steps: From reference gene primer amplification, estimates of nucleated cell counts were derived. Profiling relied on immunoSEQ multiplex PCR, and the TCRdb table lists in-frame clones only, not all of them. The V and J calls and clone size come from that table; D and trimming were worked out from the DNA. Of roughly 250,000 clones in the sample, roughly 93% are singletons; the top ten hold approximately 2.5%. The CDR3 spans 14 residues. V shed 5 bases, J shed 4 bases, and the junction held 4 bases outside the gene matches. CDR1 MNHEY and CDR2 SVGEGT come from the germline V gene.

The rearrangement links TRBV6-2 or TRBV6-3 to TRBJ1-5; 8 bases fit TRBD1. This clonotype was obtained from a woman aged 40 to 50 with acute COVID-19. The sequenced sample consisted of PBMCs or T cells enriched from blood (not recorded which). The chain's CDR3 is CASSGGDRNQPQHF. DNA of the CDR3: TGTGCCAGCAGTGGAGGGGACAGGAATCAGCCCCAGCATTTT.